Presented here are 30 T cell receptor beta chains from one specimen sequenced in a study of T cells in Graves' hyperthyroidism and ophthalmopathy (dated by TCRdb to the late 2010s). The library relied on multiplex PCR. Sequencing was carried out with an Illumina HiSeq 2000. The TCR beta CDR3 regions were amplified from the RNA transcripts. The TCR CDR3 was subjected to a first round of RT-PCR using the HTBI primer set and the Qiagen OneStep RT-PCR kit. TCRdb reworked the public reads: Q25 trimming with fastp, MiXCR clone assembly, productive beta chains retained. One record per CDR3 amino acid sequence lists the most common genes and DNA. The sample table shows 300,000 or so distinct CDR3 sequences, and over 20% are seen once. The top ten clones comprise roughly 52% of the sample. The material sequenced was blood. The receptor set was obtained from a woman aged 45 to 65 with Graves' hyperthyroidism.

This clonotype was seen many times. V is TRBV19 and J is TRBJ1-1; D is possibly TRBD1 (5 bases). Germline CDR1 is LNHDA and CDR2 is SQIVND (reference sequence). V lost 5 bases to trimming and J lost 0 bases, with 16 bases between them. This CDR3 has 16 residues. CDR3 region: CASSAKGVWVNTEAFF. CDR3 sequence (DNA): TGTGCCAGTAGTGCCAAAGGGGTTTGGGTGAACACTGAAGCTTTCTTT.

This clonotype turned up a few times. A much more abundant neighbour one base away suggests this may be a read error. The chain is built from TRBV7-8 and TRBJ2-1; the match to TRBD2 covers 7 bases. Germline V gene data show CDR1 as SGHVS and CDR2 as FQNEAQ. This CDR3 comprises 16 residues. The CDR3 protein is CASSFRGGSSYSEQFF. CDR3 sequence (DNA): TGTGCCAGCAGTTTTCGCGGCGGGAGCTCCTACAGTGAGCAGTTCTTC.

The chain employs TRBV18 and TRBJ1-5; unclear D gene. Germline V gene data show CDR1 as KGHSH and CDR2 as LQKENI. V was trimmed by 1 base and J by 7 bases, leaving 17 bases between them. CDR3 size: 16 residues. The CDR3 DNA is TGTGCCAGCTCACCACAAGCAGGCAGGATCGTACAGCCCCAGCATTTT. This sequence encodes CASSPQAGRIVQPQHF.

This clonotype was observed at least ten times. This chain links TRBV29-1 with TRBJ2-5; TRBD2 agrees at 11 bases. From germline, CDR1 is SQVTM and CDR2 ANQGSEA. This CDR3 has 14 residues. Trimming took 2 bases from V and 5 from J; bases not matched to a gene: 4. CDR3 sequence reads: CSVEMLAGGETQYF. The CDR3 coding sequence is TGCAGCGTTGAAATGCTAGCGGGAGGTGAGACCCAGTACTTC.

The V and J genes are TRBV4-1 and TRBJ2-5; D not resolved. Germline CDR1 and CDR2: MGHRA and YSYEKL. The CDR3 totals 14 residues. Trimming cost V 1 base and J 2 bases, with 8 bases left between them. CDR3 sequence: CASSQGGIQETQYF. The CDR3 DNA reads as TGCGCCAGCAGCCAAGGGGGTATTCAAGAGACCCAGTACTTC.

About this clonotype: One base away lies a much larger clone, so this may be a sequencing read error. The chain combines TRBV25-1 with TRBJ2-1; possibly TRBD1 or TRBD2 for D (6 bases each). CDR1 is MGHDK, CDR2 SYGVNS, per germline. CDR3 length: 17 residues. Deletions cut 2 bases from V and 1 base from J, with 15 bases between. CDR3: CASSEKFRGRSYNEQFF. CDR3 nucleotide sequence: TGTGCCAGCAGTGAAAAGTTTAGGGGGAGGTCCTACAATGAGCAGTTCTTC. The whole variable domain, filled in from reference TRBV25-1 and TRBJ2-1, reads EADIYQTPRYLVIGTGKKITLECSQTMGHDKMYWYQQDPGMELHLIHYSYGVNSTEKGDLSSESTVSRIRTEHFPLTLESARPSHTSQYLCASSEKFRGRSYNEQFFGPGTRLTVL.

The CDR3 spells CASSTPNVPLHF. CDR3 DNA: TGTGCCAGCAGCACCCCAAACGTCCCCCTCCACTTT. The rearrangement joins TRBV5-6 to TRBJ1-6; D is unclear. There are 12 residues in the CDR3. The V gene lost 4 bases and the J gene lost 13 bases, with 12 bases spanning the gap. The germline V gene encodes CDR1 SGHDT and CDR2 YYEEEE.

In its sample, this clonotype was seen many times. This chain connects TRBV4-1 to TRBJ2-5; 8 bases fit TRBD1. J gave up 0 bases and V 4 bases, and 1 base lay outside the gene matches. The length of the CDR3 is 14 residues. Per the germline V gene, CDR1 is MGHRA and CDR2 is YSYEKL. The CDR3 region is CASSLTGDQETQYF. In nucleotides, the CDR3 is TGCGCCAGCAGCCTGACAGGGGACCAAGAGACCCAGTACTTC.

This chain links TRBV5-1 with TRBJ1-2, with TRBD1 identical over 9 bases. V shed 6 bases and J 4 bases; nucleotides not matched to a gene: 13. The germline gives CDR1 SGHRS, CDR2 YFSETQ. This CDR3 has 16 amino acids. The DNA of the CDR3 is TGCGCCAGCACCTTCAGCACGAGGACAGGGGTCTATGGCTACACCTTC. Its translation is CASTFSTRTGVYGYTF.

This chain uses TRBV27 with TRBJ2-3; D may match TRBD1 or TRBD2 (7 bases each). Trimming took 7 bases from V and 6 from J, leaving 26 bases between them. The CDR3 runs 17 residues. The germline gives CDR1 MNHEY, CDR2 SMNVEV (reference sequence). The CDR3 is CASNRGWGGPGMDTQYF. In DNA, the CDR3 is TGTGCCAGCAACAGGGGTTGGGGGGGCCCAGGGATGGATACGCAGTATTTT.

This chain uses TRBV19 with TRBJ1-1; TRBD1 might be the D (6 bases). The CDR3 has 14 residues. CDR1 and CDR2 (germline): LNHDA, SQIVND (reference sequence). The germline V and J ends were trimmed by 1 base and 1 base, with 7 bases remaining between them. The CDR3 loop reads CASSIGGRNTEAFF. CDR3 DNA: TGTGCCAGTAGTATAGGGGGGCGGAACACTGAAGCTTTCTTT.

This clonotype was counted many times. This chain links TRBV3-1 with TRBJ2-1; D uncertain. Trimming cost V 0 bases and J 9 bases, with 9 bases left between them. The CDR3 consists of 13 residues. The germline V gene encodes CDR1 LGHDT and CDR2 YNNKEL (reference sequence). The CDR3 region is CASSQDPRSEQFF. CDR3 DNA: TGTGCCAGCAGCCAAGATCCGCGGAGTGAGCAGTTCTTC.

This clonotype was seen many times. The chain couples TRBV3-1 to TRBJ1-1; a weak D match, TRBD1 (5 bases). The V end lost 1 base, the J end lost 8 bases, and 14 bases lay between the germline ends. CDR1 LGHDT and CDR2 YNNKEL come from the germline V gene (reference sequence). CDR3 length: 14 amino acids. The CDR3 bases are TGTGCCAGCAGCCAAGGGACACGGGTTTTGGAAGCTTTCTTT. Protein product: CASSQGTRVLEAFF. Together with reference TRBV3-1 and TRBJ1-1, the CDR3 gives the full variable domain: DTAVSQTPKYLVTQMGNDKSIKCEQNLGHDTMYWYKQDSKKFLKIMFSYNNKELIINETVPNRFSPKSPDKAHLNLHINSLELGDSAVYFCASSQGTRVLEAFFGQGTRLTVV.

The V and J genes are TRBV7-8 and TRBJ2-3, with D perhaps being TRBD1 or TRBD2 (5 bases each). Trimming took off 6 bases at V and 6 bases at J, with 25 bases between the two ends. Looked up from germline, CDR1 is SGHVS and CDR2 is FQNEAQ. The CDR3 covers 17 residues. DNA for the CDR3: TGTGCCAGCAGTCGGGGTGTCCTACGAGAAAAGGGGGATACGCAGTATTTT. Amino acids: CASSRGVLREKGDTQYF.

This clonotype was counted ten times or more. The rearrangement uses TRBV24-1 and TRBJ2-5; 14 bases align to TRBD2. This CDR3 has 18 residues. V dropped 3 bases and J dropped 5; count of bases not matched to a gene: 10. Germline assignment: CDR1 KGHDR and CDR2 SFDVKD. CDR3 in amino acids: CATSDPGTSGSSGETQYF. The DNA of the CDR3 is TGTGCCACCAGTGATCCCGGGACTAGCGGGAGTAGTGGTGAGACCCAGTACTTC.

There are many counts of this clonotype. This chain joins TRBV3-1 and TRBJ2-7; D might be TRBD2 (6 bases). Germline values: CDR1 LGHDT, CDR2 YNNKEL (reference sequence). The CDR3 is made up of 16 amino acids. V was cut by 1 base and J by 2 bases, with 15 bases left in between. This CDR3 reads CASSQGGGKAAYEQYF. DNA of the CDR3: TGTGCCAGCAGCCAAGGAGGCGGGAAAGCGGCCTACGAGCAGTACTTC.

This clonotype occurred many times. The V gene is TRBV10-3, the J gene TRBJ1-4; D not certain. Deletions cut 4 bases from V and 5 bases from J, with 5 bases between. CDR1 and CDR2 (germline): ENHRY, SYGVKD. This CDR3 spans 12 amino acids. The CDR3 loop reads CAISVRNEKLFF. As DNA, the CDR3 is TGTGCCATCAGTGTTCGAAATGAAAAACTGTTTTTT.

There are many counts of this clonotype. V gene TRBV3-1 combines with J gene TRBJ2-3; TRBD2 matches at 8 bases. The CDR3 totals 14 residues. V was pared by 3 bases and J by 5 bases, with 4 bases of the junction left unmatched. Germline-derived CDR1 and CDR2 are LGHDT and YNNKEL (reference sequence). DNA for the CDR3: TGTGCCAGCAGCCATACGGGGGGGAGAGATACGCAGTATTTT. Translation: CASSHTGGRDTQYF.

This clonotype was picked up many times. The chain uses TRBV28 and TRBJ2-1; tentative D call: TRBD1 (6 bases). Trimming left V 2 bases short and J 9 bases short, with 17 bases between. From germline, CDR1 is MDHEN and CDR2 SYDVKM. There are 15 residues in the CDR3. The CDR3 nucleotides read TGTGCCAGCAGTTTAGGTGGCAGGGGAGCGGTTGAGCAGTTCTTC. Translated, it gives CASSLGGRGAVEQFF. The variable domain in full, with the rest retrieved from reference TRBV28 and TRBJ2-1, is DVKVTQSSRYLVKRTGEKVFLECVQDMDHENMFWYRQDPGLGLRLIYFSYDVKMKEKGDIPEGYSVSREKKERFSLILESASTNQTSMYLCASSLGGRGAVEQFFGPGTRLTVL.

Many counts were recorded for this clonotype. The chain has TRBV12-3 or TRBV12-4 and TRBJ2-3; 7 nucleotides line up with TRBD2. The J segment lost 3 bases and the V segment lost 3 bases, leaving 6 bases of the junction unmatched. The CDR3 runs 15 residues. CDR3 protein: CASSLGGWATDTQYF. CDR3 sequence (DNA): TGTGCCAGCAGTTTGGGAGGGTGGGCTACAGATACGCAGTATTTT.

The chain links TRBV4-3 to TRBJ2-1; 8 bases align to TRBD2. In germline, CDR1 is LGHNA, CDR2 YSLEER. V trimming: 0 bases; J trimming: 9 bases; junction bases outside the gene matches: 16. CDR3 length: 18 residues. CDR3 loop: CASSQDDPSIAGSAEQFF. CDR3 in DNA: TGCGCCAGCAGCCAAGATGACCCCTCAATAGCGGGAAGTGCTGAGCAGTTCTTC.

On this clonotype itself: This may be a read error: a much more frequent sequence differs by one nucleotide. This chain uses TRBV20-1 with TRBJ2-7, with 7 nucleotides matching TRBD2. This CDR3 has 15 amino acids. Looked up from germline, CDR1 is DFQATT and CDR2 is SNEGSKA (reference sequence). The CDR3 DNA reads TGCAGTGCTACCGTAGCGGGTTTTCCTACCTACGGGCAGTACTTC. Translated, it gives CSATVAGFPTYGQYF.

The chain recombines TRBV20-1 with TRBJ2-3, with 7 bases identical to TRBD2. CDR3 length equals 14 residues. Germline CDR1 DFQATT, CDR2 SNEGSKA (reference sequence). V was clipped by 3 bases and J by 1 base; unmatched bases: 4. This CDR3 reads CSASGTIGTDTQYF. The CDR3 DNA sequence: TGCAGTGCTAGCGGGACTATCGGCACAGATACGCAGTATTTT.

This clonotype occurred many times. The chain carries TRBV15 and TRBJ2-7; 7 nucleotides align to TRBD1. The germline V gene encodes CDR1 LNHNV and CDR2 YYDKDF (reference sequence). Trimming cost V 5 bases and J 0 bases; bases outside gene matches: 13. This CDR3 region has 17 residues. CDR3 loop: CATSLEASRGISYEQYF. CDR3 coding DNA: TGTGCCACCAGCCTAGAGGCGTCCAGGGGGATCTCCTACGAGCAGTACTTC.

There are many counts of this clonotype. The chain carries TRBV6-5 and TRBJ1-2; TRBD1 might be the D (5 bases). CDR3 length equals 15 residues. Germline-derived CDR1 and CDR2 are MNHEY and SVGAGI. V was shortened by 0 bases and J by 0 bases, with 8 bases between the two germline ends. DNA of the CDR3: TGTGCCAGCAGTTACTCTCGGGGGGCTAACTATGGCTACACCTTC. Translated: CASSYSRGANYGYTF.

The chain couples TRBV27 to TRBJ2-7, with D perhaps matching TRBD1 or TRBD2 (6 bases each). Germline lookup yields CDR1 MNHEY and CDR2 SMNVEV (reference sequence). The CDR3 totals 14 residues. Trimming took off 6 bases at V and 4 bases at J, with 16 bases between the two ends. In nucleotides, the CDR3 is TGTGCCAGCAGCCAAGAAGGGGGGTTTTACGAGCAGTACTTC. It specifies CASSQEGGFYEQYF.

This clonotype was recorded many times. The chain employs TRBV30 and TRBJ1-5, with TRBD1 matching 8 bases. The V and J ends lost 2 bases and 1 base, in that order; junction bases with no gene match: 4. This CDR3 has 15 amino acids. CDR1 is GTSNPN and CDR2 is SVGIG in the germline V gene (reference sequence). CDR3 residues: CAWSTGGGSNQPQHF. In nucleotides, the CDR3 is TGTGCCTGGAGTACAGGGGGTGGGAGCAATCAGCCCCAGCATTTT.

The chain joins TRBV12-3 or TRBV12-4 to TRBJ2-5; D might be TRBD1 (6 bases). V lost 4 bases and J 2 bases, leaving 14 bases between the germline ends. CDR3 length: 15 amino acids. The CDR3 DNA is TGTGCCAGCAGTTGGACAAGGGACAAACAAGAGACCCAGTACTTC. Amino acid sequence: CASSWTRDKQETQYF.

There are a few counts of this clonotype. The chain links TRBV20-1 to TRBJ2-3; TRBD2 agrees at 7 bases. The CDR3 has 14 residues. CDR1 and CDR2 (germline): DFQATT, SNEGSKA (reference sequence). Losses at the gene ends were 3 bases for V and 2 bases for J; bases not matched to a gene: 5. DNA for the CDR3: TGCAGTGCTAGGGGGCGGGGGTACACAGATACGCAGTATTTT. It translates to CSARGRGYTDTQYF.

This clonotype was counted ten times or more. The gene calls are TRBV6-1 and TRBJ2-1, with a weak D call TRBD2 (6 bases). The V end was cut by 1 base, the J end by 1 base, with 11 bases between. The CDR3 sequence is 16 residues long. Germline CDR1 MNHNS, CDR2 SASEGT. Here the CDR3 DNA reads TGTGCCAGCAGTGAAGGATTGCGGGGTTCCTACAATGAGCAGTTCTTC. This codes for CASSEGLRGSYNEQFF.